This is a list of T cell receptor beta chains from one sample in a study of cytomegalovirus exposure and HLA in healthy donors. Profiled with immunoSEQ multiplex PCR; TCRdb holds only in-frame clones, not every one. The table has some 150,000 clones, approximately 86% seen once. The sample was PBMCs. The receptors shown here come from a human donor in good health. Both conserved end residues are part of each CDR3. The D gene is left open where the match is weak. Expanded clones get a size class; other rows say once, few or many, or leave the size out.

>NA|TRBV18|TRBJ2-5|NA
TGTGCCAGCTCACCAAGGCGGGACTTACAAGAGACCCAGTACTTC
CASSPRRDLQETQYF
>NA|TRBV29-1|TRBJ1-4|NA
TGCAGCGTTGAAGGCACGCCCGAGGCTGAAAAACTGTTTTTT
CSVEGTPEAEKLFF
>NA|TRBV9|TRBJ2-5|once
TGTGCCAGCAGCGAGTTCCCAAGGGGCAGGCAAGAGACCCAGTACTTC
CASSEFPRGRQETQYF
>TRBD1|TRBV9|TRBJ1-5|NA
TGTGCCAGCAGCCCGGGACAGGTATTCAATCAGCCCCAGCATTTT
CASSPGQVFNQPQHF
>NA|TRBV6-1|TRBJ1-5|NA
TGTGCCAGCAGTTTTGGACAGACTAGCAATCAGCCCCAGCATTTT
CASSFGQTSNQPQHF
>TRBD2|TRBV4-2|TRBJ2-1|NA
TGTGCCAGCAGCCACCATGGAAGTAGCGGGATGGGTTCAAAAGGCTCCTACAATGAGCAGTTCTTC
CASSHHGSSGMGSKGSYNEQFF
>TRBD1|TRBV6-6|TRBJ2-3|NA
TGTGCCAGCAGCCAATTGGACAGGGACAGAGCAGATACGCAGTATTTT
CASSQLDRDRADTQYF
>TRBD2|TRBV7-2|TRBJ2-3|NA
TGTGCCAGCAGCTTACGATTAGCGGGGGGGCTTTCAACAGATACGCAGTATTTT
CASSLRLAGGLSTDTQYF
>TRBD2|TRBV30|TRBJ2-4|NA
TGTGCCTGGACCTGTAGTACGCGGGAGAAGGCCAAAAACATTCAGTACTTC
CAWTCSTREKAKNIQYF
>NA|TRBV27|TRBJ2-7|NA
TGTGCCAGCAGTAAGGACTCTACCTACGAGCAGTACTTC
CASSKDSTYEQYF
>TRBD2|TRBV5-1|TRBJ2-3|NA
TGCGCCAGCAGCTTGGATCCTAGCGGGAGTAGCACAGATACGCAGTATTTT
CASSLDPSGSSTDTQYF
>TRBD2|TRBV15|TRBJ2-7|NA
TGTGCCACCAGCAGAGTTGAGACTAGCCGCTCCTACGAGCAGTACTTC
CATSRVETSRSYEQYF
>TRBD2|TRBV18|TRBJ2-3|NA
TGTGCCAGCTCACCAGTTGGCGGGGGGGCAACAGATACGCAGTATTTT
CASSPVGGGATDTQYF
>NA|TRBV28|TRBJ1-5|few
TGTGCCAGCAGTTTAACGCAGGGATATCAGCCCCAGCATTTT
CASSLTQGYQPQHF
>TRBD2|TRBV27|TRBJ2-7|NA
TGTGCCAGCAGCCTCTCGCTAGCGGGGGACAGCGAGCAGTACTTC
CASSLSLAGDSEQYF
>TRBD1|TRBV6-5|TRBJ1-2|NA
TGTGCCAGCACTGTCGGATGGGACAGGGGCGACTACACCTTC
CASTVGWDRGDYTF
>NA|TRBV6-5|TRBJ1-3|few
TGTGCCAGCAGTTACGCGAGAGACTCTGGAAACACCATATATTTT
CASSYARDSGNTIYF
>NA|TRBV6-1|TRBJ1-2|few
TGTGCCAGCAGTCCATTGGGGCAGTATGGCTACACCTTC
CASSPLGQYGYTF
>NA|TRBV11-2|TRBJ2-2|NA
TGTGCCAGCAGCTTTAGCGGGACAGGGCTTAACACCGGGGAGCTGTTTTTT
CASSFSGTGLNTGELFF
>NA|TRBV15|TRBJ1-1|NA
TGTGCCACCAGCACTTATATGAACACTGAAGCTTTCTTT
CATSTYMNTEAFF
>TRBD2|TRBV6-5|TRBJ2-7|NA
TGTGCCAGCAGTTACGGGGCGGGAGGGACCTACGAGCAGTACTTC
CASSYGAGGTYEQYF
>TRBD2|TRBV7-6|TRBJ2-7|NA
TGTGCCAGCAGCTTAGGGGCGGGAGTAGGCGAGCAGTACTTC
CASSLGAGVGEQYF
>NA|TRBV10-1|TRBJ2-7|NA
TGCGCCAGCAGTGAAGCCCCTGGGCCCAGACACTTC
CASSEAPGPRHF
>NA|TRBV7-8|TRBJ2-2|once
TGTGCCAGCAGCACGGGACTTCTTACCGTCACCGGGGAGCTGTTTTTT
CASSTGLLTVTGELFF
>NA|TRBV6-5|TRBJ1-1|many
TGTGCCAGCAGTATGAACAGGGAGAGGGGTGAAGCTTTCTTT
CASSMNRERGEAFF
>NA|TRBV4-1|TRBJ2-3|NA
TGCGCCAGCAGCCAAGATCGAACGACGGGAACGCAGTATTTT
CASSQDRTTGTQYF
>TRBD2|TRBV4-1|TRBJ2-2|NA
TGCGCCAGCAGCCAAGGCGGGCTAGCGGGGATAGGTACCGGGGAGCTGTTTTTT
CASSQGGLAGIGTGELFF
>TRBD2|TRBV5-4|TRBJ2-5|NA
TGTGCCAGCAGCTTGTATCGGGGGGGAGATCTGGAGACCCAGTACTTC
CASSLYRGGDLETQYF
>TRBD2|TRBV7-2|TRBJ2-7|NA
TGTGCCAGCAGCATCTCCAAGCGGGGGTTATACGAGCAGTACTTC
CASSISKRGLYEQYF
>TRBD1|TRBV6-6|TRBJ2-7|NA
TGTGCCAGCAGTTCCGGACAGGGCAGGTACGAGCAGTACTTC
CASSSGQGRYEQYF
>TRBD1|TRBV29-1|TRBJ2-7|once
TGCAGCGTTGATCCCGGGACAGGGGAGAACGAGCAGTACTTC
CSVDPGTGENEQYF
>TRBD1|TRBV2|TRBJ2-7|NA
TGTGCCAGCGGGGTGGGACAGGACCTGGGGGGAGGCTACGAGCAGTACTTC
CASGVGQDLGGGYEQYF
>TRBD2|TRBV7-3|TRBJ2-3|NA
TGTGCCAGCTCCGGACTAGCGGGAGGGCGTGGAGATACGCAGTATTTT
CASSGLAGGRGDTQYF
>TRBD1|TRBV5-8|TRBJ1-5|NA
TGTGCCAGCAGCTCCAACCCGCTCCCGGGACAGGGCGTTGGCAATCAGCCCCAGCATTTT
CASSSNPLPGQGVGNQPQHF
>NA|TRBV6-1|TRBJ2-7|NA
TGTGCCAGGCCTGGTAAGGGGAAAGGACCCGAGCAGTACTTC
CARPGKGKGPEQYF
>TRBD1|TRBV7-9|TRBJ2-2|NA
TGTGCCAGCAGCTTAGTTGTGGGACAGCTTTCCCCCACCGGGGAGCTGTTTTTT
CASSLVVGQLSPTGELFF
>NA|TRBV7-9|TRBJ1-5|once
TGTGCCAGCAGCCCTGAGGGGGGGGCCAATCAGCCCCAGCATTTT
CASSPEGGANQPQHF
>NA|TRBV5-1|TRBJ2-7|NA
TGCGCCAGCAGCCAACTCGAATTGTTCTCCTACGAGCAGTACTTC
CASSQLELFSYEQYF
>TRBD1|TRBV5-4|TRBJ1-1|NA
TGTGCCAGCAGGGGACAGGGTGTCACTGAAGCTTTCTTT
CASRGQGVTEAFF
>NA|TRBV19|TRBJ1-3|NA
TGTGCCAGTAGACCGACAGATGGAAACACCATATATTTT
CASRPTDGNTIYF
>NA|TRBV18|TRBJ2-3|NA
TGTGCCAGCTCACCACGGGCAAGGATTTATAGAAGCACAGATACGCAGTATTTT
CASSPRARIYRSTDTQYF
>NA|TRBV9|TRBJ2-7|NA
TGTGCCAGCAGCCCCGGGGTCGAGCAGTACTTC
CASSPGVEQYF
>TRBD1|TRBV11-2|TRBJ2-7|NA
TGTGCCAGCAGCTCTTGGAGACAGGGCTACGGTGAGCAGTACTTC
CASSSWRQGYGEQYF
>TRBD1|TRBV13|TRBJ1-2|NA
TGTGCCAGCAGCTTTCTGGGACAGGACTACTATGGCTACACCTTC
CASSFLGQDYYGYTF
>NA|TRBV29-1|TRBJ2-2|NA
TGCAGCGTTCCCGCACTACCAGGGGAAAGGACCGGGGAGCTGTTTTTT
CSVPALPGERTGELFF
>TRBD1|TRBV6-5|TRBJ1-2|NA
TGTGCCAGCAGGCCGGGACAGGGGAACTATGGCTACACCTTC
CASRPGQGNYGYTF
>NA|TRBV25-1|TRBJ2-1|once
TGTGCCAGCACCACACAGGGCTACAATGAGCAGTTCTTC
CASTTQGYNEQFF
>NA|TRBV11-2|TRBJ2-7|NA
TGTGCCAGCAGCCGGACAGATACCACGACCTACGAGCAGTACTTC
CASSRTDTTTYEQYF
>NA|TRBV6-5|TRBJ1-5|NA
TGTGCCAGCGCCCCTTGGAGGGATCAGCCCCAGCATTTT
CASAPWRDQPQHF
>TRBD2|TRBV30|TRBJ2-5|NA
TGTGCCTGGAGTGTCTTAGCGGGAAGGGAGACCCAGTACTTC
CAWSVLAGRETQYF
>NA|TRBV4-1|TRBJ2-7|NA
TGCGCCAGCAGCCAAGTCTCCGGACAGTCCTACGAGCAGTACTTC
CASSQVSGQSYEQYF
>TRBD1|TRBV7-9|TRBJ1-1|NA
TGTGCCAGCAGCGCCCGGACAGGGGAGAACACTGAAGCTTTCTTT
CASSARTGENTEAFF
>TRBD1|TRBV11-2|TRBJ1-2|few
TGTGCCAGCAGCGCAGGGGGTTTTTACGGCTACACCTTC
CASSAGGFYGYTF
>NA|TRBV11-2|TRBJ1-1|NA
TGTGCCAGCAGAAATAATCCGGGGGCTGAAGCTTTCTTT
CASRNNPGAEAFF
>TRBD1|TRBV10-3|TRBJ1-5|NA
TGTGCCATCAGTGAGTCAATCACAGGGGAGAATCAGCCCCAGCATTTT
CAISESITGENQPQHF